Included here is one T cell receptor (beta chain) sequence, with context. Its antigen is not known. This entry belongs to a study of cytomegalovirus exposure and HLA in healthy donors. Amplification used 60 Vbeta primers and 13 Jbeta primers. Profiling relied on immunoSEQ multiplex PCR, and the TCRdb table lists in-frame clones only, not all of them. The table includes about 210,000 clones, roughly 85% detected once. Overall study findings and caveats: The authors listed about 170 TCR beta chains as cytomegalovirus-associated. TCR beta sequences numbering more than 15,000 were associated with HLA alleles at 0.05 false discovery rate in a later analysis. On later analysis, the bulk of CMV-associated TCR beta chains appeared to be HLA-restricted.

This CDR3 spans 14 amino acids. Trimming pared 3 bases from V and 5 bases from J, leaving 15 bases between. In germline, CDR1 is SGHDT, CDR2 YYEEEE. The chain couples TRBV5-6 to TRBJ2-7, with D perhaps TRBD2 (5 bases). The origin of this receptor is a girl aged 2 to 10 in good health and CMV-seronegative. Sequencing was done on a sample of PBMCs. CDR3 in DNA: TGTGCCAGCAGCTGGTTCGGGGATAGGGACGAGCAGTACTTC. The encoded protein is CASSWFGDRDEQYF.